Each of the 27 T cell receptor beta chains below was sequenced from the same sample in a study of cytomegalovirus exposure and HLA in healthy donors. Both 60 Vbeta primers and 13 Jbeta primers went into the PCR. Assay used: immunoSEQ multiplex PCR; TCRdb lists only in-frame clones, some missing. The repertoire has about 130,000 clones, less than 85% of them found once; the top ten carry 3% to 4%. Sequenced sample: PBMCs. These receptors all come from a male donor in good health and CMV-seronegative.

The chain is built from TRBV14 and TRBJ1-4, with D possibly matching TRBD1 (5 bases). V dropped 3 bases and J dropped 7 bases, with 12 bases sitting between them. Germline lookup yields CDR1 SGHDN and CDR2 FVKESK. The CDR3 is 14 residues long. CDR3 region: CASSHRVKSEKLFF. The CDR3, as DNA: TGTGCCAGCAGCCACAGGGTTAAGAGTGAAAAACTGTTTTTT.

The V and J genes are TRBV27 and TRBJ1-1; D unresolved. This CDR3 region has 13 residues. Germline V gene sequence: CDR1 MNHEY, CDR2 SMNVEV (reference sequence). Trimming took 2 bases from V and 0 from J, leaving 4 bases between them. The CDR3 DNA follows: TGTGCCAGCAGTTTACAATTGAACACTGAAGCTTTCTTT. Protein: CASSLQLNTEAFF.

The rearrangement links TRBV5-1 to TRBJ2-2, with TRBD1 identical over 9 bases. Germline CDR1 reads SGHRS; CDR2 reads YFSETQ. CDR3 size: 16 residues. V shed 7 bases and J 5 bases; nucleotides not matched to a gene: 12. The DNA for the CDR3 is TGCGCCAGCTCGACCCCCGGGACAGGGCGAACCGGGGAGCTGTTTTTT. Translating gives CASSTPGTGRTGELFF.

The genes are TRBV2 and TRBJ1-1; 7 bases align to TRBD1. CDR3 length: 15 residues. Germline assignment: CDR1 SNHLY and CDR2 FYNNEI. V lost 7 bases, J lost 1 base, and 9 bases stayed unmatched. The CDR3 DNA follows: TGTGCCAGCACCTCTCTAGGACAGGAGAACACTGAAGCTTTCTTT. Translating it yields CASTSLGQENTEAFF.

The chain couples TRBV6-6 to TRBJ1-1, with no clear D. The CDR3 consists of 13 residues. Per germline, CDR1 MNHNY and CDR2 SVGAGI (reference sequence). V shed 6 bases and J shed 4 bases, with 12 bases lying between them. The CDR3 loop reads CASSPTRSTEAFF. Here the CDR3 DNA reads TGTGCCAGCAGCCCAACCAGAAGCACTGAAGCTTTCTTT.

V is TRBV5-1 and J is TRBJ2-7; D possibly corresponds to TRBD1 (5 bases). Per germline, CDR1 SGHRS and CDR2 YFSETQ. V lost 0 bases to trimming and J lost 5 bases, with 12 bases between them. The length of the CDR3 is 14 residues. CDR3 DNA sequence: TGCGCCAGCAGCTTGGCCTCAGGGTTCAACGAGCAGTACTTC. Its protein is CASSLASGFNEQYF.

A single count supports this clone. The V and J genes are TRBV5-1 and TRBJ2-1; 8 bases are shared with TRBD1. This CDR3 has 15 amino acids. Trimming took 4 bases from V and 4 from J; bases not matched to a gene: 7. Per germline, CDR1 SGHRS and CDR2 YFSETQ. CDR3 sequence reads: CASSPDRGVYNEQFF. The CDR3 DNA is TGCGCCAGCAGCCCCGACAGGGGCGTGTACAATGAGCAGTTCTTC.

CDR3 protein: CAWSVPLRGIDTQYF. For the CDR3, the DNA is TGTGCCTGGAGTGTACCCCTAAGAGGTATAGATACGCAGTATTTT. The chain employs TRBV30 and TRBJ2-3; D is uncertain. With 0 bases removed from V and 5 bases from J, the gap between germline ends came to 15 bases. The V gene's germline CDR1 is GTSNPN and CDR2 SVGIG (reference sequence). The CDR3 covers 15 residues.

The chain links TRBV7-2 to TRBJ1-1, with unresolved D. In germline, CDR1 is SGHTA, CDR2 FQGNSA. The CDR3 length is 13 residues. The V and J ends lost 1 base and 1 base respectively, with 4 bases between them. CDR3 loop: CASSLGQNTEAFF. In DNA form, the CDR3 reads TGTGCCAGCAGCTTAGGACAGAACACTGAAGCTTTCTTT.

This clone has just one count. V gene TRBV19 combines with J gene TRBJ2-1; the D is unclear. Trimming left V 3 bases short and J 7 bases short, with 16 bases between. Germline V CDR1 and CDR2: LNHDA, SQIVND (reference sequence). The CDR3 is 15 residues long. DNA for the CDR3: TGTGCCAGTAGTATGCGTTCCCTACCCTCGAATGAGCAGTTCTTC. It encodes CASSMRSLPSNEQFF.

This chain connects TRBV6-1 to TRBJ1-1; D remains unclear. V lost 4 bases and J 1 base, leaving 16 bases between the germline ends. CDR3 size: 16 residues. The V gene's germline CDR1 is MNHNS and CDR2 SASEGT. For the CDR3, the DNA is TGTGCCAGCAGTGGGCCGCGGAGCGTGGGGAACACTGAAGCTTTCTTT. Protein product: CASSGPRSVGNTEAFF.

J is TRBJ1-6 and V is TRBV30; tentatively, D is TRBD1 (5 bases). The CDR3 is made up of 14 amino acids. Germline V gene data show CDR1 as GTSNPN and CDR2 as SVGIG (reference sequence). V lost 0 bases and J 3 bases, leaving 6 bases between the germline ends. CDR3 DNA: TGTGCCTGGAGTGTAGGGGACTATAATTCACCCCTCCACTTT. Its translation: CAWSVGDYNSPLHF.

V is TRBV4-3 and J is TRBJ2-3; weak D call: TRBD2 (6 bases). V shed 4 bases and J shed 2 bases, with 13 bases lying between them. CDR3 length: 15 residues. Looked up from germline, CDR1 is LGHNA and CDR2 is YSLEER. CDR3 sequence (DNA): TGCGCCAGCAGCCCCGGGACTCGACACACAGATACGCAGTATTTT. Amino acid sequence: CASSPGTRHTDTQYF.

The chain uses TRBV15 and TRBJ2-6; D is uncertain. Trimming removed 0 bases at V and 0 bases at J, with 3 bases between. Germline CDR1 LNHNV, CDR2 YYDKDF (reference sequence). This CDR3 region has 15 residues. CDR3 coding DNA: TGTGCCACCAGCAGAGACAACTCTGGGGCCAACGTCCTGACTTTC. The encoded protein is CATSRDNSGANVLTF. Drawing the rest from reference TRBV15 and TRBJ2-6, the complete variable domain is DAMVIQNPRYQVTQFGKPVTLSCSQTLNHNVMYWYQQKSSQAPKLLFHYYDKDFNNEADTPDNFQSRRPNTSFCFLDIRSPGLGDTAMYLCATSRDNSGANVLTFGAGSRLTVL.

This chain connects TRBV7-2 to TRBJ1-1, with TRBD1 matching over 7 bases. The CDR3 is 18 amino acids. Germline CDR1 and CDR2: SGHTA and FQGNSA. The V and J ends lost 5 bases and 0 bases, in that order; junction bases with no gene match: 15. CDR3 coding DNA: TGTGCCAGCAGCCCATTGACAGGGAGGAAGTGGATGAACACTGAAGCTTTCTTT. As protein: CASSPLTGRKWMNTEAFF.

The chain joins TRBV6-5 to TRBJ2-7; D perhaps matches TRBD1 (6 bases). Trimming stripped 3 bases from V and 1 base from J, with 16 bases between. This CDR3 contains 16 residues. CDR1 and CDR2 from the germline V gene are MNHEY and SVGAGI. CDR3 bases: TGTGCCAGCAGTTATACGGTACGAGGGGGATCCTACGAGCAGTACTTC. Its translation: CASSYTVRGGSYEQYF.

The chain uses TRBV19 and TRBJ1-1, with TRBD1 matching over 10 bases. V was pared by 9 bases and J by 13 bases, with 17 bases of the junction left unmatched. CDR3 length: 14 residues. Germline CDR1 and CDR2: LNHDA and SQIVND (reference sequence). CDR3 sequence: CASGLKGQGLGDFF. CDR3 coding DNA: TGTGCCAGCGGGCTAAAGGGACAGGGGCTGGGTGATTTCTTT.

The chain links TRBV7-9 to TRBJ2-7; 10 positions agree with TRBD2. After removal of 1 base from V and 6 bases from J, the junction contained 6 bases not matched to a gene. Germline CDR1 reads SEHNR; CDR2 reads FQNEAQ (reference sequence). The CDR3 is 15 residues long. The CDR3 region is CASSLEAGGPFEQYF. In nucleotides, the CDR3 is TGTGCCAGCAGCTTAGAAGCGGGAGGGCCGTTCGAGCAGTACTTC.

The CDR3 sequence is CASSQGQGNYGYTF. The CDR3 DNA reads TGTGCCAGCAGTCAAGGACAGGGGAACTATGGCTACACCTTC. V gene TRBV7-9 combines with J gene TRBJ1-2; 9 bases are shared with TRBD1. J gave up 2 bases and V 6 bases, and 4 bases lay outside the gene matches. Per germline, CDR1 SEHNR and CDR2 FQNEAQ (reference sequence). CDR3 length: 14 amino acids.

V gene TRBV6-6 combines with J gene TRBJ2-5; tentative D call: TRBD1 (6 bases). The J call is in doubt because the DNA end fits TRBJ2-7 better. Germline V gene data show CDR1 as MNHNY and CDR2 as SVGAGI (reference sequence). The CDR3 extends over 14 amino acids. CDR3 amino acids: CASSKPGETLEQYF. The CDR3 DNA is TGTGCCAGCAGTAAGCCAGGGGAAACACTCGAGCAGTACTTC.

The chain uses TRBV10-3 and TRBJ1-2; TRBD1 agrees at 8 bases. Per germline, CDR1 ENHRY and CDR2 SYGVKD. The CDR3 length is 17 residues. The V gene end was trimmed by 2 bases and the J gene end by 8 bases; junction bases not matched to a gene: 16. The CDR3 spells CAISERPGWTGSKGYTF. As DNA, the CDR3 is TGTGCCATCAGTGAGCGCCCCGGTTGGACAGGGTCGAAAGGCTACACCTTC.

The CDR3 sequence: CASSNHRDRNYEQYF. CDR3 nucleotide sequence: TGCGCCAGCAGCAATCACCGGGACAGAAACTACGAGCAGTACTTC. This sequence joins TRBV5-1 and TRBJ2-7; 7 bases agree with TRBD1. The CDR3 is made up of 15 amino acids. V lost 4 bases, J lost 3 bases, and 10 bases stayed unmatched. CDR1 and CDR2 (germline): SGHRS, YFSETQ.

The chain is built from TRBV27 and TRBJ1-2, with TRBD1 identical over 8 bases. The V gene's germline CDR1 is MNHEY and CDR2 SMNVEV (reference sequence). The CDR3 has 23 residues. V shed 5 bases, J shed 8 bases, and the junction held 37 bases outside the gene matches. The CDR3 protein is CASSPDPDGETLWGQEAIYGYTF. The CDR3 bases are TGTGCCAGCAGTCCCGACCCGGACGGTGAGACATTGTGGGGACAGGAGGCGATTTACGGCTACACCTTC.

The V and J genes are TRBV9 and TRBJ2-7; the match to TRBD1 covers 9 bases. The V gene's germline CDR1 is SGDLS and CDR2 YYNGEE. This CDR3 has 16 residues. Germline trimming cut 0 bases from V and 5 bases from J; bases unmatched to any gene: 9. The chain's CDR3 is CASSVDPGQGTHEQYF. The CDR3 nucleotides are TGTGCCAGCAGCGTAGATCCGGGACAGGGTACCCACGAGCAGTACTTC.

The chain is built from TRBV7-2 and TRBJ1-5; maybe TRBD1 (6 bases). Germline V gene sequence: CDR1 SGHTA, CDR2 FQGNSA. With 5 bases removed from V and 3 bases from J, the gap between germline ends came to 11 bases. There are 14 residues in the CDR3. The CDR3 coding sequence is TGTGCCAGCAGCCCTGACAGGTACAATCAGCCCCAGCATTTT. Translation: CASSPDRYNQPQHF. Complete variable domain (other parts from reference TRBV7-2 and TRBJ1-5): GAGVSQSPSNKVTEKGKDVELRCDPISGHTALYWYRQSLGQGLEFLIYFQGNSAPDKSGLPSDRFSAERTGGSVSTLTIQRTQQEDSAVYLCASSPDRYNQPQHFGDGTRLSIL.

About this clone: At one of its ends the junction is not consistent with the germline gene, which may arise from a read error. The chain has TRBV7-9 and TRBJ1-1; perhaps TRBD1 as D (6 bases). The V gene's germline CDR1 is SEHNR and CDR2 FQNEAQ (reference sequence). The CDR3 is 12 amino acids. CDR3 sequence reads: CSSSLQQGGAFF. As DNA, the CDR3 is TGTTCCAGCAGCTTACAACAGGGTGGAGCTTTCTTT.

This sequence joins TRBV7-9 and TRBJ2-5; D is unclear. Gene TRBJ2-7 matches the end of the DNA better, so the J call may be wrong. This CDR3 has 13 amino acids. Looked up from germline, CDR1 is SEHNR and CDR2 is FQNEAQ (reference sequence). The CDR3 is CASSLAANYEQYF. CDR3 bases: TGTGCCAGCAGCTTAGCAGCAAACTACGAGCAGTACTTC.